These 28 T cell receptor beta chains originate from one sample sequenced in a study of blood T cell repertoires in COVID-19. Sequenced by immunoSEQ multiplex PCR; TCRdb stores in-frame clones only, minus some. The sample consists of tens of thousands of clones, approximately 75% of them appearing once. Material for sequencing was peripheral blood. These receptors came from a man aged 55 to 70 with COVID-19, enrolled during active disease.

This clone was observed once. V usage is TRBV5-4 and J usage is TRBJ1-1, with a tentative D call TRBD1 (5 bases). The CDR3 contains 16 residues. V dropped 4 bases and J dropped 0 bases, with 16 bases sitting between them. Germline CDR1 reads SGHNT; CDR2 reads YYREEE (reference sequence). CDR3 loop: CASSPLGGSMNTEAFF. The CDR3 DNA reads as TGTGCCAGCAGCCCCCTCGGGGGTAGCATGAACACTGAAGCTTTCTTT.

The rearrangement links TRBV3-1 (or the pseudogene TRBV3-2) to TRBJ1-1; D not certain. Germline CDR1 is LGHDT and CDR2 is YNNKEL (reference sequence). The ends were cut back, 0 bases at V and 5 bases at J, with 10 bases in the middle. The CDR3 is 14 residues long. The CDR3 DNA reads as TGTGCCAGCAGCCAAGACTCGGAGGAAACTGAAGCTTTCTTT. Its translation is CASSQDSEETEAFF.

This chain links TRBV2 with TRBJ1-2; D unresolved. CDR1 is SNHLY and CDR2 is FYNNEI in the germline V gene. This CDR3 has 14 amino acids. V lost 9 bases and J 5 bases, leaving 19 bases between the germline ends. The CDR3 sequence is CASHGGDLLYGYTF. The CDR3 region has the DNA TGTGCCAGTCATGGAGGAGACCTATTATATGGCTACACCTTC.

In the case of this clone: This sample includes further DNA sequences coding for the same CDR3. The chain carries TRBV18 and TRBJ2-7; TRBD1 aligns across 7 bases. CDR1 and CDR2 (germline): KGHSH, LQKENI. CDR3 length: 14 amino acids. V gave up 3 bases and J gave up 0 bases; unmatched junction bases: 2. The DNA for the CDR3 is TGTGCCAGCTCACCGGACAGGAACTCCTACGAGCAGTACTTC. This gives the protein CASSPDRNSYEQYF.

The chain uses TRBV5-1 and TRBJ1-5; tentative D call: TRBD1 (5 bases). This CDR3 contains 18 residues. V shed 4 bases and J shed 3 bases, with 23 bases lying between them. CDR1 SGHRS and CDR2 YFSETQ come from the germline V gene. The CDR3 nucleotides read TGCGCCAGCAGCCCAATCCCGGGGGGAACGGGAAACAATCAGCCCCAGCATTTT. It codes for CASSPIPGGTGNNQPQHF.

The gene calls are TRBV5-4 and TRBJ2-6, with D possibly being TRBD1 (5 bases). CDR1 and CDR2 (germline): SGHNT, YYREEE (reference sequence). This CDR3 has 16 amino acids. V shed 4 bases and J shed 0 bases, with 11 bases lying between them. The CDR3, as DNA: TGTGCCAGCAGCCAGACAGCCTCCTCTGGGGCCAACGTCCTGACTTTC. It yields the protein CASSQTASSGANVLTF.

The chain is built from TRBV18 and TRBJ1-1; D gene uncertain. Trimming pared 2 bases from V and 5 bases from J, leaving 9 bases between. The CDR3 length is 13 residues. Germline CDR1 and CDR2: KGHSH and LQKENI. CDR3 in DNA: TGTGCCAGCTCACCAGAGGCCCGAACTGAAGCTTTCTTT. Protein product: CASSPEARTEAFF. The whole variable domain, filled in from reference TRBV18 and TRBJ1-1, reads NAGVMQNPRHLVRRRGQEARLRCSPMKGHSHVYWYRQLPEEGLKFMVYLQKENIIDESGMPKERFSAEFPKEGPSILRIQQVVRGDSAAYFCASSPEARTEAFFGQGTRLTVV.

This clone has more than one count but fewer than ten. V and J are TRBV10-3 and TRBJ2-2; 12 bases are shared with TRBD1. The CDR3 has 16 amino acids. The junction had 7 bases not matched to a gene; V was cut back by 4 bases and J by 7 bases. Per germline, CDR1 ENHRY and CDR2 SYGVKD. The CDR3 reads CAISGGDRGPGGELFF. The CDR3 region has the DNA TGTGCCATCAGTGGCGGGGACAGGGGGCCTGGCGGGGAGCTGTTTTTT.

The rearrangement links TRBV27 to TRBJ2-1; 8 nucleotides match TRBD2. Germline CDR1 is MNHEY and CDR2 is SMNVEV (reference sequence). J gave up 7 bases and V 4 bases, and 6 bases lay outside the gene matches. This CDR3 has 14 amino acids. The CDR3 DNA is TGTGCCAGCAGTTCCTACGGGGGGGCTAATGAGCAGTTCTTC. As protein: CASSSYGGANEQFF.

The rearrangement joins TRBV14 to TRBJ2-5; D unresolved. The CDR3 has 15 residues. Trimming took 1 base from V and 7 from J, leaving 16 bases between them. The germline V gene encodes CDR1 SGHDN and CDR2 FVKESK. The CDR3 nucleotides are TGTGCCAGCAGCCAAGGGCTAGTAAGTGGTGCGACCCAGTACTTC. It specifies CASSQGLVSGATQYF.

This chain connects TRBV19 to TRBJ2-5, with 12 bases that match TRBD2. This CDR3 comprises 15 residues. The V gene end was trimmed by 3 bases and the J gene end by 5 bases; junction bases not matched to a gene: 4. CDR1 and CDR2 from the germline V gene are LNHDA and SQIVND (reference sequence). CDR3 sequence reads: CASSMASGRAETQYF. CDR3 nucleotide sequence: TGTGCCAGTAGTATGGCTAGCGGGAGGGCTGAGACCCAGTACTTC.

The chain carries TRBV15 and TRBJ2-5; the match to TRBD1 covers 7 bases. Germline V lookup: CDR1 LNHNV, CDR2 YYDKDF (reference sequence). Germline trimming cut 0 bases from V and 5 bases from J; bases unmatched to any gene: 6. The CDR3 contains 15 residues. CDR3 bases: TGTGCCACCAGCAGAGAGAGACAGGGTACGGAGACCCAGTACTTC. Protein product: CATSRERQGTETQYF.

The CDR3 DNA sequence: TGTGCCAGCAGTACGACTAGCGCGCAAGAGACCCAGTACTTC. Translating it yields CASSTTSAQETQYF. The chain has TRBV6-2 or TRBV6-3 and TRBJ2-5; 8 bases map to TRBD2. After removal of 5 bases from V and 2 bases from J, the junction contained 4 bases not matched to a gene. There are 14 residues in the CDR3. Germline V gives CDR1 MNHEY, CDR2 SVGEGT.

The chain couples TRBV14 to TRBJ2-5; D may be TRBD2 (5 bases). This CDR3 has 15 residues. Germline values: CDR1 SGHDN, CDR2 FVKESK. V dropped 2 bases and J dropped 5 bases, with 15 bases sitting between them. The CDR3 DNA follows: TGTGCCAGCAGCCAATCTAGAGGGCCCCGGGAGACCCAGTACTTC. Translation gives CASSQSRGPRETQYF.

In its sample, this clone was seen once. The gene calls are TRBV5-4 and TRBJ2-7; 7 bases map to TRBD1. Trimming at V came to 4 bases and at J to 1 base, leaving 2 bases not matched to a gene. The germline CDR1 and CDR2 sequences are SGHNT and YYREEE (reference sequence). This CDR3 has 13 residues. The CDR3 sequence is CASSTGQSYEQYF. CDR3 bases: TGTGCCAGCAGCACGGGACAGTCCTACGAGCAGTACTTC.

This chain connects TRBV5-1 to TRBJ1-1; 7 nucleotides align to TRBD1. The CDR3 sequence is 13 residues long. Germline CDR1 reads SGHRS; CDR2 reads YFSETQ. V was pared by 6 bases and J by 3 bases, with 5 bases of the junction left unmatched. The CDR3: CASTTGQYTEAFF. In DNA, the CDR3 is TGCGCCAGCACAACGGGACAGTACACTGAAGCTTTCTTT. The full variable domain, with the rest looked up from reference TRBV5-1 and TRBJ1-1, is KAGVTQTPRYLIKTRGQQVTLSCSPISGHRSVSWYQQTPGQGLQFLFEYFSETQRNKGNFPGRFSGRQFSNSRSEMNVSTLELGDSALYLCASTTGQYTEAFFGQGTRLTVV.

This sequence joins TRBV7-9 and TRBJ2-3, with D unclear. Germline CDR1 SEHNR, CDR2 FQNEAQ (reference sequence). Trimming took 5 bases from V and 5 from J, leaving 8 bases between them. This CDR3 spans 12 amino acids. CDR3 sequence (DNA): TGTGCCAGCAGCACCCAGGTAGATACGCAGTATTTT. It translates to CASSTQVDTQYF.

This clone was counted only a few times. This chain connects TRBV5-1 to TRBJ1-2; a weak D match, TRBD1 (5 bases). There are 13 residues in the CDR3. The V gene lost 5 bases and the J gene lost 3 bases, with 11 bases spanning the gap. Germline CDR1 and CDR2: SGHRS and YFSETQ. As DNA, the CDR3 is TGCGCCAGCAGGGAGGGGTCTGACTATGGCTACACCTTC. Amino acids: CASREGSDYGYTF.

The CDR3 region is CASSPLLDTQYF. The CDR3 region has the DNA TGTGCCAGCTCACCCCTCCTGGATACGCAGTATTTT. The chain recombines TRBV18 with TRBJ2-3; D is unclear. CDR1 KGHSH and CDR2 LQKENI come from the germline V gene. Trimming stripped 3 bases from V and 6 bases from J, with 7 bases between. CDR3 size: 12 residues.

V usage is TRBV5-1 and J usage is TRBJ2-5; perhaps TRBD2 as D (6 bases). V gave up 0 bases and J gave up 5 bases, with 20 bases separating them. From germline, CDR1 is SGHRS and CDR2 YFSETQ. This CDR3 has 17 residues. The CDR3 region is CASSLEVSWGEGETQYF. As DNA, the CDR3 is TGCGCCAGCAGCTTGGAAGTTAGCTGGGGGGAAGGGGAGACCCAGTACTTC. The entire variable domain, with the rest obtained from reference TRBV5-1 and TRBJ2-5, is as follows: KAGVTQTPRYLIKTRGQQVTLSCSPISGHRSVSWYQQTPGQGLQFLFEYFSETQRNKGNFPGRFSGRQFSNSRSEMNVSTLELGDSALYLCASSLEVSWGEGETQYFGPGTRLLVL.

This clone was detected a few times. V and J are TRBV6-2 or TRBV6-3 and TRBJ1-1, with D perhaps matching TRBD1 (5 bases). This CDR3 region has 14 residues. V was clipped by 5 bases and J by 0 bases, with 10 bases between them. Germline CDR1 is MNHEY and CDR2 is SVGEGT. CDR3 loop: CASSPRTLNTEAFF. The CDR3, as DNA: TGTGCCAGCAGTCCCCGGACATTGAACACTGAAGCTTTCTTT.

The J gene is TRBJ2-1, the V gene TRBV9; TRBD2 might be the D (7 bases). The CDR3 runs to 15 residues. Looked up from germline, CDR1 is SGDLS and CDR2 is YYNGEE. Trimming stripped 0 bases from V and 7 bases from J, with 14 bases between. This CDR3 reads CASSVGQGRENEQFF. The CDR3 region has the DNA TGTGCCAGCAGCGTAGGGCAGGGGAGGGAAAATGAGCAGTTCTTC.

In its sample, this clone was seen once. The gene calls are TRBV27 and TRBJ2-7; no clear D gene. The V gene's germline CDR1 is MNHEY and CDR2 SMNVEV (reference sequence). V was trimmed by 3 bases and J by 3 bases, leaving 9 bases between them. CDR3 length: 13 residues. CDR3 sequence: CASSLRSYYEQYF. DNA of the CDR3: TGTGCCAGCAGTTTGCGAAGCTACTACGAGCAGTACTTC.

In DNA, the CDR3 is TGTGCCAGCAGCCCTCGGGGAGCTGGAAACACCATATATTTT. Residues: CASSPRGAGNTIYF. This rearrangement joins TRBV6-2 or TRBV6-3 to TRBJ1-3, with D hard to call. The germline V and J ends were trimmed by 6 bases and 2 bases, with 11 bases remaining between them. The V gene's germline CDR1 is MNHEY and CDR2 SVGEGT. The CDR3 spans 14 residues.

The chain carries TRBV6-4 and TRBJ2-7; TRBD1 agrees at 8 bases. From germline, CDR1 is MRHNA and CDR2 SNTAGT. J gave up 6 bases and V 8 bases, and 15 bases lay outside the gene matches. This CDR3 region has 15 residues. The CDR3 bases are TGTGCCAGCCCGACCCCCCGACAGGGGCGGTCCGAGCAGTACTTC. The encoded protein is CASPTPRQGRSEQYF.

The rearrangement joins TRBV10-3 to TRBJ2-1; 10 bases align to TRBD1. With 6 bases clipped from V and 5 bases from J, the junction kept 4 bases outside the gene matches. The CDR3 is 14 amino acids. Germline V gene lookup returns CDR1 ENHRY and CDR2 SYGVKD. CDR3 sequence (DNA): TGTGCCATCAGGGGGACAGGGGACGACAATGAGCAGTTCTTC. Translating gives CAIRGTGDDNEQFF.

The CDR3 region is CASSKSTGRNDEQFF. CDR3 nucleotide sequence: TGTGCCAGTAGTAAGTCGACAGGGAGGAATGATGAGCAGTTCTTC. This chain links TRBV19 with TRBJ2-1, with TRBD1 as a possible D gene (7 bases). The CDR3 covers 15 residues. Germline values: CDR1 LNHDA, CDR2 SQIVND (reference sequence). V was pared by 4 bases and J by 8 bases, with 18 bases between.

The CDR3 loop is CATSRAVDQAFF. DNA of the CDR3: TGTGCCACCAGCAGGGCGGTAGATCAAGCTTTCTTT. V is TRBV15 and J is TRBJ1-1; D is uncertain. The CDR3 length is 12 residues. Germline-derived CDR1 and CDR2 are LNHNV and YYDKDF (reference sequence). The ends were cut back, 3 bases at V and 9 bases at J, with 11 bases in the middle.